The clone carrying this TCR beta chain was seen ten or more times. Its antigen remains unknown. Multiplex PCR, run in two rounds, amplified TCR beta CDR3 from genomic DNA. The authors ran first-round PCR with primers specific to each TRBV and TRBJ gene. TCRdb analysed the multiplex PCR reads with MiXCR anew, one entry per CDR3 protein. The sample carries more than 9,500 distinct CDR3 sequences, about 35% recorded once. The data were obtained in a study of prognosis after radiotherapy for stage I lung cancer. Across the whole study: Over five patients had squamous cell carcinoma and around twelve had adenocarcinoma. The study gave no patient concurrent therapy with stereotactic body radiotherapy. Points from the study as a whole: Once stereotactic body radiation therapy had been given, unique TCR clone counts fell, with a median of roughly 10,000 versus 7,000. Reportedly, TRBV and TRBJ gene usage varied with metastasis presence.

Trimming removed 2 bases at V and 1 base at J, with 2 bases between. The CDR3 loop spans 12 amino acids. CDR1 and CDR2 (germline): SGHTA, FQGNSA. Sequencing used PBMCs, obtained before or after stereotactic body radiation therapy (not recorded which). The chain carries TRBV7-2 and TRBJ2-5; unclear D gene. This receptor was identified in a donor aged 50 or older with non-small cell lung cancer. As DNA, the CDR3 is TGTGCCAGCAGCTTAATCCAAGAGACCCAGTACTTC. It translates to CASSLIQETQYF.